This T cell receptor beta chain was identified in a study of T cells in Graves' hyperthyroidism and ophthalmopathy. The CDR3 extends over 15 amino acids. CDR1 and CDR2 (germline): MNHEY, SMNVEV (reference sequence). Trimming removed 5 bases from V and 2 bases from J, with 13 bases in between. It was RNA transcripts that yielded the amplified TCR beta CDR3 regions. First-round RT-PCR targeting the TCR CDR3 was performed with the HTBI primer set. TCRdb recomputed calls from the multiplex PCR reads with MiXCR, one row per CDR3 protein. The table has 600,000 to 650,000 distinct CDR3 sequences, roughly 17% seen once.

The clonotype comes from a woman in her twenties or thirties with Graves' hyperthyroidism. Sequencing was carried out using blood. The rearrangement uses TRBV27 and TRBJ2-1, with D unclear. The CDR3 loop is CASSLNPRPYNEQFF. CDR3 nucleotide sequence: TGTGCCAGCAGTCTCAACCCTCGCCCCTACAATGAGCAGTTCTTC.